This passage covers 22 T cell receptor beta chains from one sample sequenced in a study of T cells in Graves' hyperthyroidism and ophthalmopathy. TCR beta CDR3 region amplification was performed from RNA transcripts. Researchers ran a first-round RT-PCR on the TCR CDR3 using the HTBI primer set. TCRdb processed the multiplex PCR reads anew with MiXCR; each CDR3 protein has one entry. The table lists about 700,000 distinct CDR3 sequences, 11% to 15% of them singletons. The sequenced sample was blood. These receptors were obtained from a woman in her late teens or twenties with Graves' hyperthyroidism.

This rearrangement joins TRBV27 to TRBJ2-7; 11 bases are shared with TRBD2. Germline CDR1 reads MNHEY; CDR2 reads SMNVEV (reference sequence). There are 14 residues in the CDR3. With 7 bases clipped from V and 4 bases from J, the junction kept 6 bases outside the gene matches. The CDR3 loop reads CASNAGTSGYEQYF. The DNA of the CDR3 is TGTGCCAGCAACGCCGGGACTAGCGGATACGAGCAGTACTTC.

This clonotype was seen a few times. V gene TRBV7-8 combines with J gene TRBJ1-1; unclear D gene. Germline CDR1 is SGHVS and CDR2 is FQNEAQ. CDR3 size: 15 residues. V gave up 6 bases and J gave up 0 bases, with 14 bases separating them. The CDR3 DNA follows: TGTGCCAGCAGGCCCCTTTCAGCGATGAACACTGAAGCTTTCTTT. Translation gives CASRPLSAMNTEAFF.

V gene TRBV6-5 combines with J gene TRBJ2-1; D gene ambiguous. The germline CDR1 and CDR2 sequences are MNHEY and SVGAGI. The CDR3 has 16 residues. With 2 bases removed from V and 3 bases from J, the gap between germline ends came to 14 bases. DNA for the CDR3: TGTGCCAGCAGTTACGGTGCGGATGGAGTCTACAATGAGCAGTTCTTC. Protein sequence: CASSYGADGVYNEQFF.

V gene TRBV30 combines with J gene TRBJ1-1, with 7 bases lining up with TRBD1. With V trimmed by 3 bases and J by 2 bases, 6 bases remained unmatched. Germline CDR1 GTSNPN, CDR2 SVGIG (reference sequence). CDR3 length: 14 amino acids. CDR3 sequence reads: CAWSPRGDNTEAFF. In DNA form, the CDR3 reads TGTGCCTGGAGCCCCAGGGGGGATAACACTGAAGCTTTCTTT.

This clonotype was seen many times. The chain employs TRBV27 and TRBJ2-2, with a possible D match to TRBD1 (6 bases). The CDR3 sequence is 17 residues long. Germline V CDR1 and CDR2: MNHEY, SMNVEV (reference sequence). V was shortened by 7 bases and J by 6 bases, with 24 bases between the two germline ends. This chain's CDR3 is CASTLLKTGLSAGELFF. The CDR3 bases are TGTGCCAGCACCCTCCTTAAAACAGGGCTTAGCGCCGGGGAGCTGTTTTTT.

This clonotype was found many times. The J gene is TRBJ2-7, the V gene TRBV3-1, with 10 nucleotides matching TRBD2. With 4 bases clipped from V and 6 bases from J, the junction kept 6 bases outside the gene matches. The germline V gene encodes CDR1 LGHDT and CDR2 YNNKEL (reference sequence). The CDR3 is made up of 14 amino acids. The CDR3 region is CASSRLAGDTEQYF. CDR3 DNA: TGTGCCAGCAGCCGTCTAGCGGGAGATACCGAGCAGTACTTC.

This clonotype has more than one count but fewer than ten. This chain joins TRBV12-3 or TRBV12-4 and TRBJ2-7; 10 positions agree with TRBD2. The J segment lost 5 bases and the V segment lost 4 bases, leaving 17 bases of the junction unmatched. The CDR3 extends over 18 amino acids. CDR3 in amino acids: CASSYSNPGTSAWDEQYF. The CDR3 bases are TGTGCCAGCAGTTACTCGAATCCAGGGACTAGCGCCTGGGACGAGCAGTACTTC.

The rearrangement joins TRBV5-5 to TRBJ2-5; 7 nucleotides agree with TRBD2. This CDR3 spans 16 amino acids. Germline CDR1 is SGHKS and CDR2 is YYEKEE (reference sequence). V lost 2 bases and J lost 0; bases outside the gene matches: 7. CDR3 sequence reads: CASSLGGSVYQETQYF. The CDR3 nucleotides read TGTGCCAGCAGCTTAGGCGGGAGCGTGTACCAAGAGACCCAGTACTTC. Full variable domain (rest looked up from reference TRBV5-5 and TRBJ2-5): DAGVTQSPTHLIKTRGQQVTLRCSPISGHKSVSWYQQVLGQGPQFIFQYYEKEERGRGNFPDRFSARQFPNYSSELNVNALLLGDSALYLCASSLGGSVYQETQYFGPGTRLLVL.

About this clonotype: This may arise from a read error, as a much more abundant clone is one base away. The chain couples TRBV4-3 to TRBJ1-1; D is ambiguous. The CDR3 spans 12 residues. Trimming pared 8 bases from V and 4 bases from J, leaving 11 bases between. Germline CDR1 reads LGHNA; CDR2 reads YSLEER. CDR3: CASGRGSTEAFF. CDR3 DNA sequence: TGCGCCAGCGGACGCGGGTCCACTGAAGCTTTCTTT.

This clonotype was recorded at least ten times. This chain links TRBV5-1 with TRBJ2-1, with D uncertain. Trimming left V 0 bases short and J 6 bases short, with 10 bases between. Germline CDR1 reads SGHRS; CDR2 reads YFSETQ. CDR3 length equals 14 residues. DNA for the CDR3: TGCGCCAGCAGCTTGGTGGCGGCGGTCAATGAGCAGTTCTTC. Translating it yields CASSLVAAVNEQFF.

This clonotype was picked up many times. This chain links TRBV29-1 with TRBJ2-1; 10 positions agree with TRBD2. The CDR3 extends over 14 amino acids. Looked up from germline, CDR1 is SQVTM and CDR2 is ANQGSEA. The V gene end was trimmed by 7 bases and the J gene end by 0 bases; junction bases not matched to a gene: 3. CDR3 loop: CSARLAGSYNEQFF. CDR3 bases: TGCAGCGCTAGACTAGCGGGCTCCTACAATGAGCAGTTCTTC.

In this sample, this clonotype turned up a few times. This chain joins TRBV6-2 or TRBV6-3 and TRBJ2-7; 8 bases fit TRBD1. Germline values: CDR1 MNHEY, CDR2 SVGEGT. V lost 6 bases, J lost 6 bases, and 10 bases stayed unmatched. The CDR3 runs to 14 residues. The CDR3 sequence: CASRSGQGYSEQYF. CDR3 nucleotide sequence: TGTGCCAGCAGATCCGGACAGGGCTACAGCGAGCAGTACTTC.

The chain recombines TRBV29-1 with TRBJ2-2, with 14 positions matching TRBD2. The length of the CDR3 is 16 residues. The germline CDR1 and CDR2 sequences are SQVTM and ANQGSEA. Losses at the gene ends were 7 bases for V and 5 bases for J; bases not matched to a gene: 9. The CDR3 here is CSATGLAGVGTGELFF. The CDR3 bases are TGCAGCGCAACGGGACTAGCGGGAGTTGGGACCGGGGAGCTGTTTTTT.

The chain carries TRBV19 and TRBJ2-1, with 11 nucleotides matching TRBD2. Trimming removed 6 bases from V and 0 bases from J; junction bases left unmatched: 13. There are 19 residues in the CDR3. Germline V gene data show CDR1 as LNHDA and CDR2 as SQIVND (reference sequence). In nucleotides, the CDR3 is TGTGCCAGTAGCACGACTAGCGGGGTAAACCGGGGCTCCTACAATGAGCAGTTCTTC. The encoded protein is CASSTTSGVNRGSYNEQFF. Drawing the rest from reference TRBV19 and TRBJ2-1, the complete variable domain is DGGITQSPKYLFRKEGQNVTLSCEQNLNHDAMYWYRQDPGQGLRLIYYSQIVNDFQKGDIAEGYSVSREKKESFPLTVTSAQKNPTAFYLCASSTTSGVNRGSYNEQFFGPGTRLTVL.

This clonotype was observed a single time. This clone may be a read error of a much larger clone one base away. CDR3 protein: CASSSMASRSSYEQYF. The CDR3 DNA reads TGTGCCAGCAGTTCGATGGCTAGTAGGAGCTCCTACGAGCAGTACTTC. The rearrangement uses TRBV27 and TRBJ2-7; no clear D. Germline lookup yields CDR1 MNHEY and CDR2 SMNVEV (reference sequence). The CDR3 runs to 16 residues. V lost 4 bases and J lost 0, with 16 bases in between.

The genes are TRBV20-1 and TRBJ1-6; D not certain. The germline CDR1 and CDR2 sequences are DFQATT and SNEGSKA (reference sequence). With 3 bases removed from V and 7 bases from J, the gap between germline ends came to 10 bases. This CDR3 has 13 amino acids. The CDR3 sequence is CSASPTTNSPLHF. The CDR3 DNA reads TGCAGTGCTAGCCCCACGACCAATTCACCCCTCCACTTT.

Ten or more counts support this clonotype. The chain couples TRBV20-1 to TRBJ2-3, with 10 bases matching TRBD2. CDR3 length equals 15 residues. V lost 0 bases to trimming and J lost 5 bases; unmatched junction nucleotides: 5. Germline V lookup: CDR1 DFQATT, CDR2 SNEGSKA (reference sequence). This CDR3 is CSARDLAGVLDTQYF. For the CDR3, the DNA is TGCAGTGCTAGAGATCTAGCGGGAGTACTAGATACGCAGTATTTT.

V usage is TRBV4-1 and J usage is TRBJ1-5; D gene ambiguous. Deletions cut 1 base from V and 10 bases from J, with 23 bases between. CDR3 length: 17 residues. CDR1 is MGHRA and CDR2 is YSYEKL in the germline V gene. CDR3 sequence reads: CASSQVPADHSQRPQHF. The CDR3 coding sequence is TGCGCCAGCAGCCAAGTCCCGGCGGATCACAGTCAACGACCCCAGCATTTT.

The sample holds many counts of this clonotype. The gene calls are TRBV4-1 and TRBJ2-5, with no clear D. Trimming removed 0 bases at V and 5 bases at J, with 10 bases between. CDR3 size: 14 residues. Looked up from germline, CDR1 is MGHRA and CDR2 is YSYEKL. The CDR3 bases are TGCGCCAGCAGCCAAGAGGGATTTGGTGAGACCCAGTACTTC. Residues: CASSQEGFGETQYF.

This clonotype has at least ten counts. V and J are TRBV30 and TRBJ1-1; no clear D. Germline V gene lookup returns CDR1 GTSNPN and CDR2 SVGIG (reference sequence). The V and J ends lost 5 bases and 5 bases respectively, with 24 bases between them. The CDR3 loop spans 16 amino acids. The CDR3 DNA sequence: TGTGCCTGGTTCTATCCGGGTGGACTTAAAGGGACTGAAGCTTTCTTT. Residues: CAWFYPGGLKGTEAFF.

This clonotype has only a few counts. V and J are TRBV30 and TRBJ2-7; TRBD1 matches at 8 bases. Looked up from germline, CDR1 is GTSNPN and CDR2 is SVGIG (reference sequence). The CDR3 runs to 14 residues. The V and J ends lost 0 bases and 0 bases, in that order; junction bases with no gene match: 1. The CDR3 here is CAWSVGTGSYEQYF. The CDR3 DNA is TGTGCCTGGAGTGTAGGGACAGGCTCCTACGAGCAGTACTTC.

This clonotype was seen a handful of times. This sequence joins TRBV14 and TRBJ1-6; a possible D gene is TRBD1 (6 bases). The CDR3 covers 16 residues. Per the germline V gene, CDR1 is SGHDN and CDR2 is FVKESK. V was cut by 3 bases and J by 7 bases, with 16 bases left in between. As DNA, the CDR3 is TGTGCCAGCAGCCACCTGATGGACAGCCTCAATTCACCCCTCCACTTT. This gives the protein CASSHLMDSLNSPLHF. Supplemented by reference TRBV14 and TRBJ1-6, the full variable domain reads EAGVTQFPSHSVIEKGQTVTLRCDPISGHDNLYWYRRVMGKEIKFLLHFVKESKQDESGMPNNRFLAERTGGTYSTLKVQPAELEDSGVYFCASSHLMDSLNSPLHFGNGTRLTVT.